The sequence of this T cell receptor (beta chain) was determined in a study of cytomegalovirus exposure and HLA in healthy donors. Overall study context: Out of 300 to 500 genotyped donors, less than 90% belonged to the Caucasian-associated ancestry cluster.

The PCR contained 60 Vbeta and 13 Jbeta primers. The protocol was immunoSEQ multiplex PCR, while the TCRdb copy is restricted to in-frame clones and leaves out a portion. The table includes about 82,000 clones, approximately 69% detected once. Deletions cut 5 bases from V and 8 bases from J, with 19 bases between. The germline gives CDR1 SEHNR, CDR2 FQNEAQ (reference sequence). The CDR3 has 16 residues. The clonotype originates from a man aged 40-55 years in good health and CMV-seropositive. V is TRBV7-9 and J is TRBJ1-6; a weak D match, TRBD1 (6 bases). The sequencing sample was made of PBMCs. For the CDR3, the DNA is TGTGCCAGCAGCCGAGGGGGGGGTGGAAAGGATTCACCCCTCCACTTT. Protein: CASSRGGGGKDSPLHF. Supplemented by reference TRBV7-9 and TRBJ1-6, the full variable domain reads DTGVSQNPRHKITKRGQNVTFRCDPISEHNRLYWYRQTLGQGPEFLTYFQNEAQLEKSRLLSDRFSAERPKGSFSTLEIQRTEQGDSAMYLCASSRGGGGKDSPLHFGNGTRLTVT.